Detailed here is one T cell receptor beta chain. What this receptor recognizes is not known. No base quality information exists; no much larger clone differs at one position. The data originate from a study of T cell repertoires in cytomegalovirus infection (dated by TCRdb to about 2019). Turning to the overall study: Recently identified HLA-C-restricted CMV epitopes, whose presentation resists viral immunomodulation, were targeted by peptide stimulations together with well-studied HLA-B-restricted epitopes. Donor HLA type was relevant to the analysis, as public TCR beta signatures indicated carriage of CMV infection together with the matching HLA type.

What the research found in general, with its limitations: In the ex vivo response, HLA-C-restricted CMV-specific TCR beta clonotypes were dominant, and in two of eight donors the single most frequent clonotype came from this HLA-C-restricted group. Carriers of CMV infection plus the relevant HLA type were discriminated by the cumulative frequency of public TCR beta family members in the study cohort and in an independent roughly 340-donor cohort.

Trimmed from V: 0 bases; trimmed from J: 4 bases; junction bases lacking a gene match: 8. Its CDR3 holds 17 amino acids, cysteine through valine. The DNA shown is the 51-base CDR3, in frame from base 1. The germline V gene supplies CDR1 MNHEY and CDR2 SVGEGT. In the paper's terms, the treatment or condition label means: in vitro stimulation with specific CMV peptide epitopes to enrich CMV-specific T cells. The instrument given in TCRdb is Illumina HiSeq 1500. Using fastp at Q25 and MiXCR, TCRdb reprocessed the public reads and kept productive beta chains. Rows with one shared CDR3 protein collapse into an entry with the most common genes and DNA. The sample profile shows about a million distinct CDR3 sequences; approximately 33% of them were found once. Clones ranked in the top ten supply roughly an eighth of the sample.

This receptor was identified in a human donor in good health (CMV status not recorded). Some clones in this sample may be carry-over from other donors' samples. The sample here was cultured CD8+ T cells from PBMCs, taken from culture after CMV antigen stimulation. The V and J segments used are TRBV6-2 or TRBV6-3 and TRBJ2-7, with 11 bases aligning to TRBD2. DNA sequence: TGTGCCAGCAGTTACTCACGAGCTAGCGGGGGGATTTACGAGCAGTACGTC. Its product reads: CASSYSRASGGIYEQYV.